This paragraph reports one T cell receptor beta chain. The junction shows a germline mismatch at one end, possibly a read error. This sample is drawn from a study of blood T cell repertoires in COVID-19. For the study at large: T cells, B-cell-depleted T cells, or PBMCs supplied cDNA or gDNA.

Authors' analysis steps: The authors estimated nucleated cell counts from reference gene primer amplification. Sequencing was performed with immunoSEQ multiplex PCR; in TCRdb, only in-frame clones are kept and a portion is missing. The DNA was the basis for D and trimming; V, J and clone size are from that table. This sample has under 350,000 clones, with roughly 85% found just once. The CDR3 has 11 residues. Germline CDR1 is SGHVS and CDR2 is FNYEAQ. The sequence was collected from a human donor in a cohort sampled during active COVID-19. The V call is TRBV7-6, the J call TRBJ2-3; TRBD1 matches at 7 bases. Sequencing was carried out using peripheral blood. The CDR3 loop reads CASSSEDRRNF. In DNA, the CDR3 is TGTGCCAGCAGCTCGGAGGACAGGCGGAATTTT.